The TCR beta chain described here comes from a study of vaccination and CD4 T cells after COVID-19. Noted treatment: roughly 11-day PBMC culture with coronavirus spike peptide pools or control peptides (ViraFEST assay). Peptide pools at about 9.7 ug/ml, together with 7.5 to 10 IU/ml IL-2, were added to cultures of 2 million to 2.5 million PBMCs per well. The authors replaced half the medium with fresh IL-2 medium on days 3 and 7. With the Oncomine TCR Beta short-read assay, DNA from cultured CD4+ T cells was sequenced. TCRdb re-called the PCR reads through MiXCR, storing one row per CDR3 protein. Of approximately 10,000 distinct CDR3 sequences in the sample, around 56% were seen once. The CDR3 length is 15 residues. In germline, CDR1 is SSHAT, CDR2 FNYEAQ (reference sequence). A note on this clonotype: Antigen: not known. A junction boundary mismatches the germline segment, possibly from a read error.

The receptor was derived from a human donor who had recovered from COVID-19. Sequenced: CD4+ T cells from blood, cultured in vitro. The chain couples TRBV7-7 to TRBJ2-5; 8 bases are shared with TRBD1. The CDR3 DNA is TGTGCTAGCAGCGCGGGGACAGGAGTCCAAGAGACCCAGTACTTC. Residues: CASSAGTGVQETQYF. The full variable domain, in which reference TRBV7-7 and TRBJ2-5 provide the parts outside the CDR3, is GAGVSQSPRYKVTKRGQDVTLRCDPISSHATLYWYQQALGQGPEFLTYFNYEAQPDKSGLPSDRFSAERPEGSISTLTIQRTEQRDSAMYRCASSAGTGVQETQYFGPGTRLLVL.